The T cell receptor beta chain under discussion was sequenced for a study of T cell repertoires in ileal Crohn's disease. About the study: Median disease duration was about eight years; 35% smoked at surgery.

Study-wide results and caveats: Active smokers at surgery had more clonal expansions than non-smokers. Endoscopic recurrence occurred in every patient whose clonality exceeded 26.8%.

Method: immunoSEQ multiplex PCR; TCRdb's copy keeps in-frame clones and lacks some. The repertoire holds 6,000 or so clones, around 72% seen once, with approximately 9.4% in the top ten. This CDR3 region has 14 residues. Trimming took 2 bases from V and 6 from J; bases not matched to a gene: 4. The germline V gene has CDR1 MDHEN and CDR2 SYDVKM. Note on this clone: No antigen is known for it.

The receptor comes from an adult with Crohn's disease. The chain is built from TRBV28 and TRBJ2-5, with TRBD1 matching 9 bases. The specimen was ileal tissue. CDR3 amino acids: CASSLGTGLKTQYF. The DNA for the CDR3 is TGTGCCAGCAGTTTAGGGACAGGGCTGAAGACCCAGTACTTC.